This T cell receptor beta chain came from a study of yellow fever vaccine responses in identical twins. The CDR3 sequence is 16 residues long. V lost 2 bases, J lost 0 bases, and 9 bases lay in between. CDR1 SGHRS and CDR2 YFSETQ come from the germline V gene. A remark on this clonotype: The antigen is undetermined.

MiXCR, applied by TCRdb to the RT-PCR reads, yields one record per CDR3 protein. The table records about 1,900 distinct CDR3 sequences, around four fifths of them present only once. Whole-study results and caveats: Twins' vaccine T cell responses were reported to seem partly convergent and partly personalized.

The sequence derives from a woman aged 18-30 years who received the yellow fever vaccine. The specimen was T cells from blood (PBMCs), unsorted or a sorted subset (not recorded which), collected before or after yellow fever vaccination (not recorded which). The J gene is TRBJ2-6, the V gene TRBV5-1; the D is unclear. For the CDR3, the DNA is TGCGCCAGCAGCTTTGGCGGATACTCTGGGGCCAACGTCCTGACTTTC. It encodes CASSFGGYSGANVLTF.